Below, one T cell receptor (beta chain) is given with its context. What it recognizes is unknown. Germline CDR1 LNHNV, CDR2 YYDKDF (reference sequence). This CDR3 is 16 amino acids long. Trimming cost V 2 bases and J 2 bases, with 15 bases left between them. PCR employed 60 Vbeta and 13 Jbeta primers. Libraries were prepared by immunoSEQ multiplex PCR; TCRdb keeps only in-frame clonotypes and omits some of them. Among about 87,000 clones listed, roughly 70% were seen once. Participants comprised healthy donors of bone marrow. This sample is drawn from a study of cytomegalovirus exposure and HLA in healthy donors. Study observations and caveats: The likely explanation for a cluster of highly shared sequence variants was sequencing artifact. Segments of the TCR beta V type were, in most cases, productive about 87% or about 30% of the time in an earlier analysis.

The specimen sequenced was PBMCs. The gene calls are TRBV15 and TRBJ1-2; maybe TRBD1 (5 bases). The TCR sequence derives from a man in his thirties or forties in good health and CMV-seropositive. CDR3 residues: CATSRSRQQGNYGYTF. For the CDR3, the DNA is TGTGCCACCAGCAGATCGAGACAGCAAGGCAACTATGGCTACACCTTC. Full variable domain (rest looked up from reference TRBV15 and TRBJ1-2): DAMVIQNPRYQVTQFGKPVTLSCSQTLNHNVMYWYQQKSSQAPKLLFHYYDKDFNNEADTPDNFQSRRPNTSFCFLDIRSPGLGDTAMYLCATSRSRQQGNYGYTFGSGTRLTVV.